Here is one T cell receptor (beta chain) with its context. Its antigen remains unidentified. One junction end disagrees with the germline gene, perhaps due to a read error. In germline, CDR1 is MNHNY, CDR2 SVGAGI (reference sequence). This CDR3 is built from 13 residues. The data derive from a study of OX40 agonist ivuxolimab in advanced cancers. The overall study: Dosing consisted of intravenous ivuxolimab at 0.01 to 10 mg/kg every 2 weeks. Dose-escalation patients suffered from hepatocellular carcinoma, melanoma, renal cell or head and neck cancer. Overall study findings and caveats: Averaged across samples, CD8+ T cells carried more expanded clones than CD4+ did.

The table came from immunoSEQ multiplex PCR; TCRdb's copy has only in-frame clones and leaves some out. The sample shows around 62,000 clones, roughly 80% of them seen only once. This clonotype was obtained from an adult with an advanced solid tumor such as melanoma, head and neck, liver or kidney cancer. The chain recombines TRBV6-6 with TRBJ1-2; D is ambiguous. This material consisted of CD4+ or CD8+ T cells sorted from blood, taken in a trial of the OX40 agonist ivuxolimab. The CDR3: CASRYSTNYGYTF. In nucleotides, the CDR3 is TGTGCCAGCAGGTACTCTACTAACTATGGCTACACCTTC.